This is a list of T cell receptor beta chains from one sample in a study of T cell responses to AZD1222 COVID-19 vaccine. Sequencing used immunoSEQ multiplex PCR; TCRdb keeps in-frame clones, though not all of them. The top ten hold approximately 4% of the sample, which has around 99,000 clones, approximately 86% seen once. Here the sequenced sample was peripheral blood, taken on day 0 of AZD1222 vaccination. The receptor source for this set is an adult in good health. CDR3s include the opening cysteine and the closing phenylalanine or tryptophan. Fields, in order: J gene, V gene, CDR3 protein.

J gene: TRBJ2-5; V gene: TRBV7-2; CDR3 protein: CASSLEGGWETQYF
J gene: TRBJ1-1; V gene: TRBV5-1; CDR3 protein: CASSPAGVTEAFF
J gene: TRBJ1-3; V gene: TRBV19; CDR3 protein: CASSMSSTGNTIYF
J gene: TRBJ2-2; V gene: TRBV4-3; CDR3 protein: CASSPQRQGYTGELFF
J gene: TRBJ2-5; V gene: TRBV30; CDR3 protein: CAWSAKGNRGTRLQETQYF
J gene: TRBJ2-5; V gene: TRBV28; CDR3 protein: CASSGTSGRAGETQYF
J gene: TRBJ2-1; V gene: TRBV21-1; CDR3 protein: CASSNETSGRAIYEQFF
J gene: TRBJ1-2; V gene: TRBV7-6; CDR3 protein: CASSQTPGNDGYTF
J gene: TRBJ1-3; V gene: TRBV14; CDR3 protein: CASSPDRGNTIYF
J gene: TRBJ1-2; V gene: TRBV4-3; CDR3 protein: CASSQDHLGARGYTF
J gene: TRBJ1-2; V gene: TRBV7-3; CDR3 protein: CASSLSGHPGGYTF
J gene: TRBJ1-6; V gene: TRBV12-3/TRBV12-4; CDR3 protein: CASRSTVGSPLHF
J gene: TRBJ2-3; V gene: TRBV24-1; CDR3 protein: CATSDPGQGRAGDTQYF
J gene: TRBJ1-6; V gene: TRBV5-6; CDR3 protein: CASSLLGQGGRSPLHF